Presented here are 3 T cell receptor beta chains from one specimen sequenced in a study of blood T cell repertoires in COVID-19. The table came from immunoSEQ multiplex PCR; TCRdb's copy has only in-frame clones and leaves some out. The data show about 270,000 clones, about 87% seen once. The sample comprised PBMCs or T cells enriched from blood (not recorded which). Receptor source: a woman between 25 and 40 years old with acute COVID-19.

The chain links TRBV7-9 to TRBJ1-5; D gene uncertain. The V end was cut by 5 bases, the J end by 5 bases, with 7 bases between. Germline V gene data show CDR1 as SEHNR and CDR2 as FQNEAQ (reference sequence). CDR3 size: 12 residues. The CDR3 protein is CASSGLDQPQHF. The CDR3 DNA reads TGTGCCAGCAGCGGGCTGGATCAGCCCCAGCATTTT.

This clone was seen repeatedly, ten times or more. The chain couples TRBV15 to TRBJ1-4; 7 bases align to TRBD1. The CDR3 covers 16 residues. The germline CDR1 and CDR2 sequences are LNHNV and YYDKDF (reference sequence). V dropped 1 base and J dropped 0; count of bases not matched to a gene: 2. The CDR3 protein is CATSRGQGATNEKLFF. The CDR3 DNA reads TGTGCCACCAGCAGAGGGCAGGGGGCAACTAATGAAAAACTGTTTTTT.

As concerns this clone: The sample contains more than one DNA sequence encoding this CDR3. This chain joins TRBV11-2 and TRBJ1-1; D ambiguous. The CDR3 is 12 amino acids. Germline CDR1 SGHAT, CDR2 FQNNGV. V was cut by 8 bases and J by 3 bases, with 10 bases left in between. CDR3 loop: CASGPRDTEAFF. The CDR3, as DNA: TGTGCCAGCGGCCCGCGGGACACTGAAGCTTTCTTT.